These T cell receptor beta chains were read from a single sample in a study of OX40 agonist ivuxolimab in advanced cancers. This table comes from immunoSEQ multiplex PCR, and its TCRdb copy is limited to in-frame clones, with some not included. The profile shows about 50,000 clones, 88% of them singletons. Sequences were derived from CD4+ or CD8+ T cells sorted from blood, sampled in a trial of the OX40 agonist ivuxolimab. These TCRs come from an adult with an advanced solid tumor such as melanoma, head and neck, liver or kidney cancer. Both conserved end residues are part of each CDR3. Each record gives: V gene, clone size, D gene, J gene, CDR3 protein, CDR3 DNA. The D gene is left open where the match is weak. Some rows mark clone size as missing; the rest say once, few, many or name a class of expanded clone.

v_gene: TRBV28
abundance: NA
d_gene: TRBD1
j_gene: TRBJ2-7
CDR3aa: CASSATGQPYEQYF
CDR3nt: TGTGCCAGCAGTGCCACGGGACAGCCCTACGAGCAGTACTTC

v_gene: TRBV5-1
abundance: NA
d_gene: TRBD1
j_gene: TRBJ2-7
CDR3aa: CASSLEGQGNEQYF
CDR3nt: TGCGCCAGCAGCTTGGAGGGACAGGGCAACGAGCAGTACTTC

v_gene: TRBV7-2
abundance: NA
d_gene: TRBD2
j_gene: TRBJ2-3
CDR3aa: CASSLDQLAGGRDTQYF
CDR3nt: TGTGCCAGCAGCTTAGATCAACTAGCGGGAGGGCGAGATACGCAGTATTTT

v_gene: TRBV7-8
abundance: NA
d_gene: TRBD1
j_gene: TRBJ1-5
CDR3aa: CASSLGQGALGPQHF
CDR3nt: TGTGCCAGCAGCTTGGGACAGGGGGCATTGGGGCCCCAGCATTTT

v_gene: TRBV6-6
abundance: NA
d_gene: NA
j_gene: TRBJ1-2
CDR3aa: CASSGQSNYGYTF
CDR3nt: TGTGCCAGCAGTGGACAAAGTAACTATGGCTACACCTTC

v_gene: TRBV29-1
abundance: NA
d_gene: NA
j_gene: TRBJ2-1
CDR3aa: CSARGLATSNEQFF
CDR3nt: TGCAGCGCTCGCGGACTGGCGACTAGCAATGAGCAGTTCTTC

v_gene: TRBV5-1
abundance: NA
d_gene: TRBD2
j_gene: TRBJ2-7
CDR3aa: CASSFGTTYEQYF
CDR3nt: TGCGCCAGCAGCTTCGGGACTACGTACGAGCAGTACTTC

v_gene: TRBV6-1
abundance: NA
d_gene: NA
j_gene: TRBJ1-2
CDR3aa: CASSEAQGAGGYTF
CDR3nt: TGTGCCAGCAGTGAAGCGCAAGGGGCTGGGGGCTACACCTTC

v_gene: TRBV28
abundance: NA
d_gene: NA
j_gene: TRBJ2-1
CDR3aa: CASSLRVGPSYNEQFF
CDR3nt: TGTGCCAGCAGTCTCAGGGTAGGCCCTTCCTACAATGAGCAGTTCTTC

v_gene: TRBV2
abundance: NA
d_gene: NA
j_gene: TRBJ2-7
CDR3aa: CASAAGRNHEQYF
CDR3nt: TGTGCCAGCGCCGCAGGGAGGAACCACGAGCAGTACTTC

v_gene: TRBV7-2
abundance: NA
d_gene: TRBD2
j_gene: TRBJ2-1
CDR3aa: CASSPLAGSYNEQFF
CDR3nt: TGTGCCAGCAGCCCACTAGCGGGATCCTACAATGAGCAGTTCTTC

v_gene: TRBV30
abundance: NA
d_gene: TRBD2
j_gene: TRBJ2-5
CDR3aa: CAWSTGTTEETQYF
CDR3nt: TGTGCCTGGAGTACCGGGACTACGGAAGAGACCCAGTACTTC

v_gene: TRBV5-1
abundance: NA
d_gene: NA
j_gene: TRBJ2-6
CDR3aa: CASSFWGIGTQSSGANVLTF
CDR3nt: TGCGCCAGCAGCTTTTGGGGAATCGGGACGCAGTCCTCTGGGGCCAACGTCCTGACTTTC

v_gene: TRBV4-1
abundance: NA
d_gene: NA
j_gene: TRBJ2-2
CDR3aa: CASSQSTMGWDTGELFF
CDR3nt: TGCGCCAGCAGCCAATCGACTATGGGGTGGGACACCGGGGAGCTGTTTTTT

v_gene: TRBV4-2
abundance: NA
d_gene: NA
j_gene: TRBJ2-2
CDR3aa: CASSQGRGVTGELFF
CDR3nt: TGTGCCAGCAGCCAAGGCCGAGGGGTCACCGGGGAGCTGTTTTTT

v_gene: TRBV4-1
abundance: NA
d_gene: NA
j_gene: TRBJ2-1
CDR3aa: CASSPTPGSSYNEQFF
CDR3nt: TGCGCCAGCAGCCCAACGCCGGGAAGCTCCTACAATGAGCAGTTCTTC

v_gene: TRBV30
abundance: once
d_gene: NA
j_gene: TRBJ2-3
CDR3aa: CAWSAGRTTDTQYF
CDR3nt: TGTGCCTGGAGTGCGGGGCGGACCACAGATACGCAGTATTTT

v_gene: TRBV7-2
abundance: NA
d_gene: TRBD2
j_gene: TRBJ2-3
CDR3aa: CASSLRGGSGTDTQYF
CDR3nt: TGTGCCAGCAGCTTAAGGGGCGGGAGTGGAACAGATACGCAGTATTTT

v_gene: TRBV27
abundance: NA
d_gene: NA
j_gene: TRBJ2-1
CDR3aa: CASRRNRNEQFF
CDR3nt: TGTGCCAGCAGGCGGAACAGGAATGAGCAGTTCTTC

v_gene: TRBV28
abundance: once
d_gene: TRBD1
j_gene: TRBJ2-7
CDR3aa: CASRPWTGGVYEQYF
CDR3nt: TGTGCCAGCAGGCCCTGGACAGGGGGGGTCTACGAGCAGTACTTC

v_gene: TRBV5-8
abundance: once
d_gene: NA
j_gene: TRBJ2-5
CDR3aa: CASSLGSGSGETQYF
CDR3nt: TGTGCCAGCAGCTTGGGATCAGGGAGCGGAGAGACCCAGTACTTC

v_gene: TRBV5-4
abundance: NA
d_gene: TRBD1
j_gene: TRBJ1-1
CDR3aa: CASREQGADTEAFF
CDR3nt: TGTGCCAGCAGAGAACAGGGGGCGGACACTGAAGCTTTCTTT

v_gene: TRBV5-1
abundance: NA
d_gene: TRBD1
j_gene: TRBJ2-7
CDR3aa: CASSSGTAYEQYF
CDR3nt: TGCGCCAGCAGCTCCGGGACAGCCTACGAGCAGTACTTC

v_gene: TRBV13
abundance: NA
d_gene: NA
j_gene: TRBJ2-5
CDR3aa: CASSYRETQYF
CDR3nt: TGTGCCAGCAGCTACCGGGAGACCCAGTACTTC

v_gene: TRBV11-1
abundance: NA
d_gene: TRBD2
j_gene: TRBJ2-3
CDR3aa: CASSPLAFRTDTQYF
CDR3nt: TGTGCCAGCAGCCCACTAGCGTTTAGAACAGATACGCAGTATTTT

v_gene: TRBV2
abundance: NA
d_gene: NA
j_gene: TRBJ2-3
CDR3aa: CASSDRLVSTDTQYF
CDR3nt: TGTGCCAGCAGTGACAGACTAGTCTCCACAGATACGCAGTATTTT

v_gene: TRBV7-9
abundance: NA
d_gene: NA
j_gene: TRBJ2-7
CDR3aa: CASSLELEGNEQYF
CDR3nt: TGTGCCAGCAGCTTAGAATTAGAGGGAAACGAGCAGTACTTC

v_gene: TRBV19
abundance: few
d_gene: NA
j_gene: TRBJ1-1
CDR3aa: CASSPVEGWYGAFF
CDR3nt: TGTGCCAGTAGTCCGGTGGAGGGATGGTATGGAGCTTTCTTT

v_gene: TRBV10-3
abundance: NA
d_gene: TRBD1
j_gene: TRBJ2-5
CDR3aa: CAISGDRGWETQYF
CDR3nt: TGTGCCATCAGTGGGGACAGGGGATGGGAGACCCAGTACTTC

v_gene: TRBV6-1
abundance: NA
d_gene: TRBD1
j_gene: TRBJ2-7
CDR3aa: CASSAGTGPYEQYF
CDR3nt: TGTGCCAGCAGTGCTGGGACAGGGCCCTACGAGCAGTACTTC

v_gene: TRBV6-1
abundance: NA
d_gene: NA
j_gene: TRBJ2-4
CDR3aa: CASSEGKRTLAKNIQYF
CDR3nt: TGTGCCAGCAGTGAAGGAAAGCGAACCCTAGCCAAAAACATTCAGTACTTC

v_gene: TRBV6-5
abundance: NA
d_gene: NA
j_gene: TRBJ2-2
CDR3aa: CASSLLGGGTGELFF
CDR3nt: TGTGCCAGCAGCCTTTTGGGGGGAGGTACCGGGGAGCTGTTTTTT

v_gene: TRBV5-5
abundance: few
d_gene: NA
j_gene: TRBJ2-7
CDR3aa: CASSRTDAYEQYF
CDR3nt: TGTGCCAGCAGCCGGACGGATGCCTACGAGCAGTACTTC

v_gene: TRBV30
abundance: once
d_gene: NA
j_gene: TRBJ2-6
CDR3aa: CAWTGFGANVLTF
CDR3nt: TGTGCCTGGACAGGGTTTGGGGCCAACGTCCTGACTTTC

v_gene: TRBV11-2
abundance: NA
d_gene: TRBD1
j_gene: TRBJ1-5
CDR3aa: CASSPTGGSNQPQHF
CDR3nt: TGTGCCAGCAGCCCTACAGGGGGGAGCAATCAGCCCCAGCATTTT

v_gene: TRBV9
abundance: NA
d_gene: NA
j_gene: TRBJ1-3
CDR3aa: CASSPSPPSGNTIYF
CDR3nt: TGTGCCAGCAGCCCATCTCCCCCCTCTGGAAACACCATATATTTT

v_gene: TRBV5-1
abundance: NA
d_gene: NA
j_gene: TRBJ2-3
CDR3aa: CASSLDASSTDTQYF
CDR3nt: TGCGCCAGCAGCCTCGACGCATCTAGCACAGATACGCAGTATTTT

v_gene: TRBV5-4
abundance: once
d_gene: NA
j_gene: TRBJ2-5
CDR3aa: CASSGKSAPYEETQYF
CDR3nt: TGTGCCAGCAGCGGGAAGAGTGCCCCCTACGAAGAGACCCAGTACTTC

v_gene: TRBV2
abundance: NA
d_gene: NA
j_gene: TRBJ2-5
CDR3aa: CASSAGLQETQYF
CDR3nt: TGTGCCAGCAGTGCGGGTCTCCAAGAGACCCAGTACTTC

v_gene: TRBV19
abundance: NA
d_gene: NA
j_gene: TRBJ1-3
CDR3aa: CASSIVRRRGNTIYF
CDR3nt: TGTGCCAGTAGTATAGTTCGCAGGAGGGGAAACACCATATATTTT

v_gene: TRBV7-3
abundance: once
d_gene: NA
j_gene: TRBJ1-6
CDR3aa: CASSRGEAWNSPLHF
CDR3nt: TGTGCCAGCAGCCGCGGAGAGGCGTGGAATTCACCCCTCCACTTT

v_gene: TRBV28
abundance: NA
d_gene: NA
j_gene: TRBJ2-1
CDR3aa: CASSSPSRVHNEQFF
CDR3nt: TGTGCCAGCAGTTCCCCGAGCAGGGTCCACAATGAGCAGTTCTTC

v_gene: TRBV29-1
abundance: few
d_gene: TRBD1
j_gene: TRBJ1-4
CDR3aa: CSVPDRATNEKLFF
CDR3nt: TGCAGCGTGCCTGACAGGGCCACTAATGAAAAACTGTTTTTT

v_gene: TRBV6-5
abundance: NA
d_gene: TRBD1
j_gene: TRBJ2-7
CDR3aa: CASGQGTGEQYF
CDR3nt: TGTGCCAGCGGACAGGGGACCGGCGAGCAGTACTTC

v_gene: TRBV5-6
abundance: NA
d_gene: TRBD1
j_gene: TRBJ2-7
CDR3aa: CASSWTGGASYHEQYF
CDR3nt: TGTGCCAGCAGCTGGACAGGGGGCGCCAGTTACCACGAGCAGTACTTC

v_gene: TRBV27
abundance: NA
d_gene: TRBD2
j_gene: TRBJ2-5
CDR3aa: CASRPAGGWQETQYF
CDR3nt: TGTGCCAGCAGACCAGCGGGAGGGTGGCAAGAGACCCAGTACTTC

v_gene: TRBV23-1
abundance: NA
d_gene: TRBD1
j_gene: TRBJ2-5
CDR3aa: CASPTGEETQYF
CDR3nt: TGCGCCAGCCCGACAGGGGAAGAGACCCAGTACTTC

v_gene: TRBV19
abundance: NA
d_gene: NA
j_gene: TRBJ2-1
CDR3aa: CASSSLRGNEQFF
CDR3nt: TGTGCCAGTAGTTCCCTCAGGGGCAATGAGCAGTTCTTC

v_gene: TRBV2
abundance: NA
d_gene: TRBD2
j_gene: TRBJ2-2
CDR3aa: CATRGRLAGTPGELFF
CDR3nt: TGTGCCACCCGGGGGCGACTAGCGGGGACCCCCGGGGAGCTGTTTTTT

v_gene: TRBV18
abundance: NA
d_gene: TRBD1
j_gene: TRBJ1-2
CDR3aa: CASSPGTGGSYGHTF
CDR3nt: TGTGCCAGCTCACCAGGGACAGGGGGCAGCTATGGCCACACCTTC

v_gene: TRBV2
abundance: few
d_gene: TRBD2
j_gene: TRBJ2-2
CDR3aa: CASKREHTGELFF
CDR3nt: TGTGCCAGCAAGCGGGAGCACACCGGGGAGCTGTTTTTT

v_gene: TRBV6-6
abundance: NA
d_gene: NA
j_gene: TRBJ1-3
CDR3aa: CASSPSRWPGNTIYF
CDR3nt: TGTGCCAGCAGCCCTTCCCGGTGGCCTGGAAACACCATATATTTT

v_gene: TRBV19
abundance: NA
d_gene: NA
j_gene: TRBJ2-2
CDR3aa: CASVRGANTGELFF
CDR3nt: TGTGCCAGCGTTCGTGGAGCGAACACCGGGGAGCTGTTTTTT

v_gene: TRBV25-1
abundance: NA
d_gene: NA
j_gene: TRBJ2-7
CDR3aa: CASSDSYKGYEQYF
CDR3nt: TGTGCCAGCAGTGATTCATATAAGGGCTACGAGCAGTACTTC

v_gene: TRBV7-9
abundance: NA
d_gene: TRBD1
j_gene: TRBJ2-5
CDR3aa: CASSKWTGEAETQYF
CDR3nt: TGTGCCAGCAGCAAATGGACAGGGGAGGCAGAGACCCAGTACTTC

v_gene: TRBV5-1
abundance: NA
d_gene: NA
j_gene: TRBJ2-1
CDR3aa: CASSPGGGGNEQFF
CDR3nt: TGCGCCAGCAGCCCGGGGGGAGGGGGCAATGAGCAGTTCTTC

v_gene: TRBV7-2
abundance: NA
d_gene: TRBD2
j_gene: TRBJ2-3
CDR3aa: CASSYKGLAGGFGTDTQYF
CDR3nt: TGTGCCAGCAGTTATAAGGGACTAGCGGGAGGGTTTGGCACAGATACGCAGTATTTT

v_gene: TRBV5-6
abundance: once
d_gene: NA
j_gene: TRBJ1-5
CDR3aa: CASSLAARSDQPQHF
CDR3nt: TGTGCCAGCAGCTTGGCCGCCCGGAGCGATCAGCCCCAGCATTTT

v_gene: TRBV19
abundance: NA
d_gene: NA
j_gene: TRBJ2-3
CDR3aa: CASSIRGPTPGDTQYF
CDR3nt: TGTGCCAGTAGTATACGGGGCCCCACACCCGGCGATACGCAGTATTTT

v_gene: TRBV11-2
abundance: NA
d_gene: NA
j_gene: TRBJ2-2
CDR3aa: CASSLLAPNTGELFF
CDR3nt: TGTGCCAGCAGCTTACTAGCGCCAAACACCGGGGAGCTGTTTTTT